This TCR beta chain was captured by sequencing in a study of cytomegalovirus exposure and HLA in healthy donors. About the study: As an earlier analysis found, roughly 180 million T cells yielded about 120 million unique TCR beta sequences. Study outcomes and limitations: The classifier reportedly diagnosed cytomegalovirus status with high specificity and sensitivity.

Researchers ran the PCR with 60 Vbeta and 13 Jbeta primers. The assay was immunoSEQ multiplex PCR, and TCRdb's table has in-frame clones only and misses some. This table holds around 80,000 clones. The CDR3 is 15 residues long. The ends were cut back, 4 bases at V and 4 bases at J, with 14 bases in the middle. Germline V gives CDR1 MGHRA, CDR2 YSYEKL. Remarks on this clone: Its matching antigen is unknown.

The sample comprised PBMCs. This TCR came from a boy aged 5-17 years in good health and CMV-seronegative. V is TRBV4-1 and J is TRBJ1-5; possible D gene TRBD1, 5 bases. The CDR3 region is CASSLGPGGNQPQHF. The CDR3 DNA sequence: TGCGCCAGCAGCCTTGGTCCCGGGGGGAATCAGCCCCAGCATTTT.